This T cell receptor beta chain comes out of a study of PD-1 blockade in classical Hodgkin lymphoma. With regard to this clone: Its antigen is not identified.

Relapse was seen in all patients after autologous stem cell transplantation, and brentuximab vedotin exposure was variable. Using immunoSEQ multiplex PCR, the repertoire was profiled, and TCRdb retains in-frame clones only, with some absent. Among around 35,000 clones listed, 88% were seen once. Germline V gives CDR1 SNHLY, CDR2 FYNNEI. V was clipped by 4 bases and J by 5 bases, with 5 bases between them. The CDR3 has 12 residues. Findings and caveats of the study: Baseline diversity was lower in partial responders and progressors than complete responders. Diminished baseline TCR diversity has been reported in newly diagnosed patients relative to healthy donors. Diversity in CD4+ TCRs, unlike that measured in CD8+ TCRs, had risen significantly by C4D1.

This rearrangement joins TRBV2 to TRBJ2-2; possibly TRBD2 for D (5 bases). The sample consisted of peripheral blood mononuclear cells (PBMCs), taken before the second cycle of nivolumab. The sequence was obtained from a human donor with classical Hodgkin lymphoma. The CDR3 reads CASSGLTGELFF. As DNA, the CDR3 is TGTGCCAGCAGTGGACTAACCGGGGAGCTGTTTTTT. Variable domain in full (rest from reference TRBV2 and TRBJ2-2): EPEVTQTPSHQVTQMGQEVILRCVPISNHLYFYWYRQILGQKVEFLVSFYNNEISEKSEIFDDQFSVERPDGSNFTLKIRSTKLEDSAMYFCASSGLTGELFFGEGSRLTVL.